The 18 T cell receptor beta chains listed next were all sequenced from one sample in a study of cytomegalovirus exposure and HLA in healthy donors. Assay: immunoSEQ multiplex PCR; the TCRdb copy retains only in-frame clones and omits some. The repertoire has more than 200,000 clones, around 90% of them found once; the top ten carry around 3.3%. Material: PBMCs. The origin of the receptors is a woman aged 25 to 39 in good health and CMV-seronegative.

J is TRBJ2-3 and V is TRBV6-1, with TRBD1 identical over 10 bases. Germline-derived CDR1 and CDR2 are MNHNS and SASEGT. The CDR3 has 16 amino acids. V lost 4 bases and J lost 2; bases outside the gene matches: 6. CDR3 bases: TGTGCCAGCAGTGCGGACAGGGGGTGGACCACAGATACGCAGTATTTT. Translation gives CASSADRGWTTDTQYF.

The rearrangement uses TRBV7-9 and TRBJ1-1; D ambiguous. The CDR3 runs to 13 residues. With 3 bases removed from V and 10 bases from J, the gap between germline ends came to 15 bases. CDR1 and CDR2 from the germline V gene are SEHNR and FQNEAQ (reference sequence). CDR3 nucleotide sequence: TGTGCCAGCAGCTTCTCCCCCGTAGAAGGAGCTTTCTTT. Protein sequence: CASSFSPVEGAFF.

This sequence joins TRBV9 and TRBJ1-4; no definite D call. The CDR3 length is 15 residues. V was pared by 2 bases and J by 4 bases, with 12 bases between. In germline, CDR1 is SGDLS, CDR2 YYNGEE. CDR3 sequence reads: CASSVGGAGNEKLFF. CDR3 nucleotides: TGTGCCAGCAGCGTGGGCGGCGCAGGTAATGAAAAACTGTTTTTT.

This chain connects TRBV27 to TRBJ2-7; D gene ambiguous. CDR3 length: 18 residues. Trimming cost V 10 bases and J 7 bases, with 35 bases left between them. CDR1 is MNHEY, CDR2 SMNVEV, per germline (reference sequence). CDR3 nucleotide sequence: TGTGCCAACACTACACGTGTGCGGCGGCTTTGGGCGAAACTAGAGCAGTACTTC. Its translation: CANTTRVRRLWAKLEQYF.

The chain carries TRBV28 and TRBJ2-7, with D maybe TRBD2 (8 bases). Germline CDR1 reads MDHEN; CDR2 reads SYDVKM. The ends were cut back, 6 bases at V and 6 bases at J, with 27 bases in the middle. This CDR3 is built from 17 residues. The CDR3 here is CASRFQGDRGREVEQYF. The CDR3 DNA sequence: TGTGCCAGCAGATTTCAGGGGGATCGTGGGCGGGAGGTCGAGCAGTACTTC.

The chain employs TRBV27 and TRBJ2-2, with D possibly TRBD2 on 6 matching bases. CDR3 length: 14 residues. Between the trimmed V and J ends, which lost 2 bases and 7 bases, there was a span of 11 bases. Germline V gene lookup returns CDR1 MNHEY and CDR2 SMNVEV (reference sequence). CDR3 protein: CASSLRGLSGELFF. The CDR3 DNA follows: TGTGCCAGCAGTTTACGGGGGTTAAGCGGGGAGCTGTTTTTT.

The chain joins TRBV6-5 to TRBJ2-7, with TRBD1 matching over 9 bases. This CDR3 is 13 amino acids long. Germline CDR1 reads MNHEY; CDR2 reads SVGAGI. V shed 4 bases, J shed 2 bases, and the junction held 0 bases outside the gene matches. CDR3 sequence (DNA): TGTGCCAGCAGTTGGACAGGGGCCTACGAGCAGTACTTC. Translation gives CASSWTGAYEQYF.

The chain links TRBV28 to TRBJ1-1, with a weak D call TRBD1 (6 bases). Germline CDR1 and CDR2: MDHEN and SYDVKM. The CDR3 totals 11 residues. With 11 bases removed from V and 6 bases from J, the gap between germline ends came to 13 bases. The CDR3 DNA is TGTGCCCTAGCCGCAGGGGCTGAAGCTTTCTTT. It yields the protein CALAAGAEAFF.

This rearrangement joins TRBV9 to TRBJ2-7; weak D call: TRBD2 (6 bases). The CDR3 extends over 16 amino acids. Germline values: CDR1 SGDLS, CDR2 YYNGEE. The V end was cut by 1 base, the J end by 2 bases, with 16 bases between. As DNA, the CDR3 is TGTGCCAGCAGCGTACATACCGGGACTTCTGCCTACGAGCAGTACTTC. This codes for CASSVHTGTSAYEQYF.

This clone has just a few counts. The CDR3 sequence: CASSPWTGGYEQYF. CDR3 nucleotides: TGCGCCAGCAGCCCCTGGACAGGGGGCTACGAGCAGTACTTC. V gene TRBV4-3 combines with J gene TRBJ2-7; 10 bases line up with TRBD1. Trimming removed 4 bases from V and 3 bases from J; junction bases left unmatched: 3. Germline values: CDR1 LGHNA, CDR2 YSLEER. This CDR3 spans 14 amino acids.

The chain combines TRBV4-1 with TRBJ1-4, with a tentative D call TRBD1 (5 bases). V shed 4 bases and J shed 1 base, with 13 bases lying between them. CDR3 length: 16 amino acids. Germline V gene lookup returns CDR1 MGHRA and CDR2 YSYEKL. CDR3 protein: CASSPQPGLTNEKLFF. The DNA for the CDR3 is TGCGCCAGCAGCCCCCAACCGGGGCTAACTAATGAAAAACTGTTTTTT.

V is TRBV30 and J is TRBJ2-7; 8 bases align to TRBD1. This CDR3 region has 13 residues. Germline CDR1 and CDR2: GTSNPN and SVGIG (reference sequence). The ends lost 5 bases at V and 5 bases at J; junction bases unmatched: 8. CDR3 nucleotides: TGTGCCTGGGACCGCGGACAGGGTGACGAGCAGTACTTC. Its translation: CAWDRGQGDEQYF.

The chain uses TRBV18 and TRBJ1-1, with 7 positions matching TRBD1. Trimming removed 2 bases from V and 3 bases from J; junction bases left unmatched: 3. Germline V gene lookup returns CDR1 KGHSH and CDR2 LQKENI. The CDR3 consists of 14 residues. This CDR3 is CASSPTRGDTEAFF. The DNA of the CDR3 is TGTGCCAGCTCACCAACCAGGGGGGACACTGAAGCTTTCTTT.

This clone was picked up one time. J is TRBJ2-5 and V is TRBV7-2; 8 bases agree with TRBD2. The CDR3 has 13 amino acids. Germline CDR1 is SGHTA and CDR2 is FQGNSA. J gave up 5 bases and V 4 bases, and 3 bases lay outside the gene matches. Here the CDR3 DNA reads TGTGCCAGCAGCTCCCCGGGGGGGGAGACCCAGTACTTC. Translating gives CASSSPGGETQYF.

The chain couples TRBV11-3 to TRBJ1-5; no reliable D call. The CDR3 covers 19 residues. Deletions cut 0 bases from V and 0 bases from J, with 18 bases between. The germline gives CDR1 SGHNT, CDR2 YENEEA. The CDR3 DNA is TGTGCCAGCAGCTTAGAATGCGTCGTCGGGGTTTTTAGCAATCAGCCCCAGCATTTT. Amino acid sequence: CASSLECVVGVFSNQPQHF.

This clone appeared once. The chain couples TRBV6-5 to TRBJ1-1, with D possibly being TRBD1 (5 bases). The CDR3 is 15 amino acids. The germline CDR1 and CDR2 sequences are MNHEY and SVGAGI. Trimming pared 4 bases from V and 4 bases from J, leaving 16 bases between. CDR3 residues: CASSWNILGGTEAFF. The CDR3 DNA follows: TGTGCCAGCAGTTGGAACATCCTCGGGGGCACTGAAGCTTTCTTT.

The rearrangement joins TRBV11-2 to TRBJ2-3; the D gene is possibly TRBD2 (6 bases). V shed 1 base and J shed 4 bases, with 9 bases lying between them. The CDR3 is 14 amino acids. Per the germline V gene, CDR1 is SGHAT and CDR2 is FQNNGV. In nucleotides, the CDR3 is TGTGCCAGCAGCTTAGTCGGGAGCTCAGATACGCAGTATTTT. It encodes CASSLVGSSDTQYF.

The chain recombines TRBV6-5 with TRBJ2-7, with D tentatively TRBD1 or TRBD2 (5 bases each). Trimming stripped 0 bases from V and 3 bases from J, with 12 bases between. This CDR3 spans 15 amino acids. Per germline, CDR1 MNHEY and CDR2 SVGAGI. The CDR3 spells CASSYSRGQNYEQYF. The DNA of the CDR3 is TGTGCCAGCAGTTACTCTCGGGGCCAGAACTACGAGCAGTACTTC.